One and the same sample provided the 11 T cell receptor beta chains below, sequenced in a study of CD8+ T cells in alopecia areata. In each case, RNA was isolated and then reverse transcribed into cDNA as the sequencing template. Generated by immunoSEQ multiplex PCR, the TCRdb table keeps only in-frame clones and is missing some. Here the sample spans hundreds of thousands of clones, around two fifths being singletons. This sample's treatment: oral pan-JAK inhibitor, 5-10 mg twice daily. This sample comprised CD4+ T cells sorted from blood, obtained at roughly week 30, from a patient treated with tofacitinib. The receptor source for this set is a human donor with alopecia areata.

This clone showed up just a few times. The chain is built from TRBV6-5 and TRBJ2-4; D is unclear. Trimming removed 5 bases from V and 0 bases from J, with 8 bases in between. The CDR3 length is 14 residues. CDR1 and CDR2 (germline): MNHEY, SVGAGI. CDR3 DNA sequence: TGTGCCAGCAGTCTAACGGCAGCCAAAAACATTCAGTACTTC. Its translation is CASSLTAAKNIQYF.

CDR3 sequence: CAWSGYRVVYGYTF. CDR3 nucleotides: TGTGCCTGGAGTGGGTACAGGGTGGTCTATGGCTACACCTTC. The J gene is TRBJ1-2, the V gene TRBV30; D possibly corresponds to TRBD1 (6 bases). V was clipped by 1 base and J by 4 bases, with 13 bases between them. The CDR3 runs 14 residues. From germline, CDR1 is GTSNPN and CDR2 SVGIG (reference sequence).

The chain combines TRBV28 with TRBJ1-2; D is possibly TRBD1 (6 bases). The CDR3 contains 13 residues. Deletions cut 1 base from V and 7 bases from J, with 10 bases between. From germline, CDR1 is MDHEN and CDR2 SYDVKM. The chain's CDR3 is CASSLSGGRGYTF. The CDR3 coding sequence is TGTGCCAGCAGTTTATCGGGGGGCCGTGGCTACACCTTC.

This clone came up a few times. The gene calls are TRBV6-1 and TRBJ1-2, with D perhaps TRBD1 (5 bases). Trimming left V 1 base short and J 12 bases short, with 18 bases between. Germline CDR1 MNHNS, CDR2 SASEGT. This CDR3 contains 14 residues. CDR3 nucleotides: TGTGCCAGCAGTGAAGTGGAGGCAGGGATCGGCCACACCTTC. Its translation is CASSEVEAGIGHTF.

The V call is TRBV30, the J call TRBJ1-1; 7 bases align to TRBD1. CDR1 GTSNPN and CDR2 SVGIG come from the germline V gene (reference sequence). The length of the CDR3 is 12 residues. Trimming cost V 7 bases and J 0 bases; bases outside gene matches: 2. As DNA, the CDR3 is TGTGCCTCGGGACAGTTGAACACTGAAGCTTTCTTT. Protein product: CASGQLNTEAFF.

The rearrangement joins TRBV5-1 to TRBJ2-1, with 9 positions matching TRBD1. Germline CDR1 and CDR2: SGHRS and YFSETQ. The CDR3 contains 14 residues. V dropped 4 bases and J dropped 9; count of bases not matched to a gene: 8. CDR3: CASSAGQGFSEQFF. Here the CDR3 DNA reads TGCGCCAGCAGCGCGGGACAGGGTTTTAGTGAGCAGTTCTTC. The variable domain in full, with the rest retrieved from reference TRBV5-1 and TRBJ2-1, is KAGVTQTPRYLIKTRGQQVTLSCSPISGHRSVSWYQQTPGQGLQFLFEYFSETQRNKGNFPGRFSGRQFSNSRSEMNVSTLELGDSALYLCASSAGQGFSEQFFGPGTRLTVL.

The chain joins TRBV29-1 to TRBJ2-7; 14 bases agree with TRBD2. The CDR3 is 14 residues long. CDR1 and CDR2 from the germline V gene are SQVTM and ANQGSEA. Germline trimming cut 5 bases from V and 3 bases from J; bases unmatched to any gene: 3. This chain's CDR3 is CSVLGLAGGYEQYF. The CDR3 nucleotides read TGCAGCGTTCTAGGACTAGCGGGGGGCTACGAGCAGTACTTC.

The gene calls are TRBV30 and TRBJ1-4, with D perhaps matching TRBD1 (6 bases). V lost 2 bases to trimming and J lost 10 bases, with 17 bases between them. Germline CDR1 GTSNPN, CDR2 SVGIG (reference sequence). CDR3 size: 14 residues. This CDR3 reads CAWSHWDIPGKLFF. CDR3 coding DNA: TGTGCCTGGAGTCATTGGGACATTCCTGGAAAACTGTTTTTT.

J is TRBJ1-2 and V is TRBV19, with D maybe TRBD1 (6 bases). The CDR3 length is 13 residues. The germline V and J ends were trimmed by 3 bases and 4 bases, with 9 bases remaining between them. In germline, CDR1 is LNHDA, CDR2 SQIVND (reference sequence). The CDR3 here is CASSIVQGYGYTF. Written as DNA, the CDR3 is TGTGCCAGTAGTATTGTACAGGGCTATGGCTACACCTTC.

This clone was observed a few times. V gene TRBV20-1 combines with J gene TRBJ1-2, with no clear D. In germline, CDR1 is DFQATT, CDR2 SNEGSKA (reference sequence). This CDR3 is built from 8 residues. The CDR3 DNA sequence: TGCAGAACAGCTGGCTACACCTTC. Translation: CRTAGYTF.

This clone was recorded a few times. The chain employs TRBV7-9 and TRBJ2-1, with a tentative D call TRBD1 (6 bases). The CDR3 covers 15 residues. With 5 bases removed from V and 0 bases from J, the gap between germline ends came to 11 bases. Germline lookup yields CDR1 SEHNR and CDR2 FQNEAQ (reference sequence). The CDR3 spells CASSLSGHSYNEQFF. As DNA, the CDR3 is TGTGCCAGCAGCCTCTCGGGACACTCCTACAATGAGCAGTTCTTC.